This passage covers 17 T cell receptor beta chains from one sample sequenced in a study of T cell responses to AZD1222 COVID-19 vaccine. TCRdb's table, derived via immunoSEQ multiplex PCR, lists solely in-frame clones and lacks some. Among about 92,000 clones listed, 89% were seen once. Here the sequenced sample was peripheral blood, taken on day 0 of AZD1222 vaccination. All receptors derive from an adult in good health.

The CDR3 sequence is CASSQVLAQEGETQYF. The CDR3, as DNA: TGTGCCAGCAGCCAAGTTCTAGCACAAGAGGGAGAGACCCAGTACTTC. This chain joins TRBV4-2 and TRBJ2-5; D is perhaps TRBD2 (5 bases). Germline loops: CDR1 LGHNA, CDR2 YNFKEQ. With 1 base removed from V and 4 bases from J, the gap between germline ends came to 16 bases. The CDR3 sequence is 16 residues long.

The chain is built from TRBV28 and TRBJ1-4; 9 bases fit TRBD1. Germline V gives CDR1 MDHEN, CDR2 SYDVKM. V shed 6 bases, J shed 7 bases, and the junction held 6 bases outside the gene matches. This CDR3 spans 14 amino acids. The DNA for the CDR3 is TGTGCCAGCAGACCAACAGGGGGCGGTGAAAAACTGTTTTTT. Protein product: CASRPTGGGEKLFF. The full variable domain, completed using reference TRBV28 and TRBJ1-4, is DVKVTQSSRYLVKRTGEKVFLECVQDMDHENMFWYRQDPGLGLRLIYFSYDVKMKEKGDIPEGYSVSREKKERFSLILESASTNQTSMYLCASRPTGGGEKLFFGSGTQLSVL.

DNA for the CDR3: TGTGCCAGCAGCCAAGATCGTTGGCGGCCCCCCTACGAGCAGTACTTC. Residues: CASSQDRWRPPYEQYF. The rearrangement uses TRBV3-1 (or the pseudogene TRBV3-2) and TRBJ2-7; unclear D gene. The germline V gene has CDR1 LGHDT and CDR2 YNNKEL (reference sequence). CDR3 size: 16 residues. V was clipped by 0 bases and J by 2 bases, with 14 bases between them.

The chain employs TRBV28 and TRBJ2-7; D remains ambiguous. V lost 7 bases, J lost 1 base, and 5 bases lay in between. The length of the CDR3 is 11 residues. Germline V gene sequence: CDR1 MDHEN, CDR2 SYDVKM. CDR3 sequence: CASMGSYEQYF. The DNA for the CDR3 is TGTGCCAGCATGGGATCCTACGAGCAGTACTTC.

This sequence joins TRBV10-3 and TRBJ1-2; no definite D call. This CDR3 spans 14 amino acids. Germline loops: CDR1 ENHRY, CDR2 SYGVKD. V lost 5 bases and J 4 bases, leaving 14 bases between the germline ends. The CDR3: CAISREGSSYGYTF. CDR3 coding DNA: TGTGCCATCAGTAGAGAAGGGAGTAGCTATGGCTACACCTTC.

The V gene is TRBV19, the J gene TRBJ1-1, with D uncertain. The CDR3 has 14 amino acids. Germline CDR1 is LNHDA and CDR2 is SQIVND (reference sequence). V shed 9 bases and J shed 0 bases, with 14 bases lying between them. CDR3 protein: CASVRGYMNTEAFF. The CDR3 DNA follows: TGTGCCAGCGTACGGGGTTACATGAACACTGAAGCTTTCTTT.

The genes are TRBV6-5 and TRBJ1-1; maybe TRBD1 (5 bases). Germline V gene sequence: CDR1 MNHEY, CDR2 SVGAGI. The length of the CDR3 is 13 residues. The V and J ends lost 6 bases and 3 bases respectively, with 11 bases between them. CDR3 sequence (DNA): TGTGCCAGCAGGAATCAGGGTCACACTGAAGCTTTCTTT. It translates to CASRNQGHTEAFF.

The chain recombines TRBV9 with TRBJ2-7; D not resolved. The V and J ends lost 0 bases and 2 bases respectively, with 9 bases between them. The CDR3 is 14 residues long. CDR1 and CDR2 (germline): SGDLS, YYNGEE. This CDR3 reads CASSVEQKPYEQYF. The CDR3 DNA reads as TGTGCCAGCAGCGTAGAACAGAAGCCCTACGAGCAGTACTTC.

The chain has TRBV24-1 and TRBJ1-2, with 10 bases aligning to TRBD1. The V segment lost 4 bases and the J segment 4 bases; nucleotides outside the gene matches: 8. Germline V CDR1 and CDR2: KGHDR, SFDVKD. The CDR3 consists of 16 residues. In DNA, the CDR3 is TGTGCCACCAGTGACACAAGACAGGGGGCTAGCTATGGCTACACCTTC. Translation gives CATSDTRQGASYGYTF.

The CDR3 loop is CASSNGQEANTGELFF. The CDR3 coding sequence is TGTGCCAGCAGCAATGGACAGGAAGCGAACACCGGGGAGCTGTTTTTT. This rearrangement joins TRBV21-1 to TRBJ2-2; TRBD1, the table's D call, was not compared with the DNA. TRBV21-1 has pseudogene status. The CDR3 covers 16 residues.

This clone has a single count. The chain uses TRBV7-9 and TRBJ1-6, with D uncertain. The V gene's germline CDR1 is SEHNR and CDR2 FQNEAQ (reference sequence). The ends were cut back, 6 bases at V and 7 bases at J, with 13 bases in the middle. This CDR3 region has 14 residues. CDR3 in DNA: TGTGCCAGCAGTAGGATTTCAAGGAATTCACCCCTCCACTTT. Translation: CASSRISRNSPLHF.

V and J are TRBV4-3 and TRBJ1-4; D uncertain. Trimming left V 0 bases short and J 6 bases short, with 11 bases between. Germline CDR1 LGHNA, CDR2 YSLEER. The CDR3 runs to 15 residues. CDR3 bases: TGCGCCAGCAGCCAAGATAGGTCGGGCTATGAAAAACTGTTTTTT. Residues: CASSQDRSGYEKLFF.

This sequence joins TRBV29-1 and TRBJ2-5; the match to TRBD1 covers 8 bases. The CDR3 totals 14 residues. Losses at the gene ends were 6 bases for V and 1 base for J; bases not matched to a gene: 7. Germline CDR1 SQVTM, CDR2 ANQGSEA. CDR3 protein: CSVAQTGVQETQYF. CDR3 nucleotide sequence: TGCAGCGTCGCCCAGACAGGGGTCCAAGAGACCCAGTACTTC.

CDR3 sequence: CASRLAVFDEQYF. The CDR3 DNA sequence: TGTGCCAGCCGGCTAGCGGTCTTTGACGAGCAGTACTTC. This chain uses TRBV5-6 with TRBJ2-7, with TRBD2 identical over 7 bases. This CDR3 is built from 13 residues. Germline-derived CDR1 and CDR2 are SGHDT and YYEEEE. J gave up 5 bases and V 7 bases, and 9 bases lay outside the gene matches.

The gene calls are TRBV4-3 and TRBJ1-5; weak D call: TRBD1 (5 bases). Trimming took off 0 bases at V and 11 bases at J, with 14 bases between the two ends. From germline, CDR1 is LGHNA and CDR2 YSLEER. This CDR3 has 14 amino acids. CDR3 sequence: CASSQDRTSGAQHF. The CDR3 DNA sequence: TGCGCCAGCAGCCAAGATCGGACAAGTGGGGCCCAGCATTTT.

The chain combines TRBV9 with TRBJ1-2, with D unclear. CDR1 SGDLS and CDR2 YYNGEE come from the germline V gene. The CDR3 contains 14 residues. V was trimmed by 4 bases and J by 0 bases, leaving 10 bases between them. The CDR3 DNA reads TGTGCCAGCAGCTCCGAAGGGACTAACTATGGCTACACCTTC. Translation gives CASSSEGTNYGYTF.

The chain links TRBV5-1 to TRBJ1-1; 10 positions agree with TRBD1. Trimming cost V 4 bases and J 1 base; bases outside gene matches: 4. The germline gives CDR1 SGHRS, CDR2 YFSETQ. The CDR3 is 15 residues long. The CDR3 DNA is TGCGCCAGCAGCCCACGGGACAGGGGGAACACTGAAGCTTTCTTT. This sequence encodes CASSPRDRGNTEAFF.